This TCR beta chain stems from a study of CD8 T cells in Susac syndrome. On the study more broadly: Treatment status at blood draw for the Susac syndrome patients was therapy-naive, corticosteroids, or intravenous immunoglobulin alone.

Reverse transcription of roughly 0.45 to 1 ug RNA used random hexamers. Amplification of TCR beta CDR3 used immunoSEQ multiplex PCR across 54 Vbeta and 13 Jbeta. TCRdb re-called the immunoSEQ multiplex PCR reads through MiXCR, storing one row per CDR3 protein. The sample includes around 100,000 distinct CDR3 sequences, 95% of them seen just once. The CDR3 contains 13 residues. The germline V gene has CDR1 SGHRS and CDR2 YFSETQ. The V end lost 3 bases, the J end lost 6 bases, and 12 bases lay between the germline ends. The rearrangement uses TRBV5-1 and TRBJ1-2; a possible D gene is TRBD1 (6 bases). The sequence came from a human donor with Susac syndrome. The sample was CD8+ T cells from PBMCs. The CDR3 here is CASSSSGDDGYTF. The CDR3 nucleotides read TGCGCCAGCAGCTCGTCAGGGGATGATGGCTACACCTTC. Combining the CDR3 with reference TRBV5-1 and TRBJ1-2 gives the whole variable domain KAGVTQTPRYLIKTRGQQVTLSCSPISGHRSVSWYQQTPGQGLQFLFEYFSETQRNKGNFPGRFSGRQFSNSRSEMNVSTLELGDSALYLCASSSSGDDGYTFGSGTRLTVV.